This passage covers 29 T cell receptor beta chains from one sample sequenced in a study of T cell changes during pregnancy in multiple sclerosis. TCRdb's copy holds only in-frame clones and misses some; the assay was immunoSEQ multiplex PCR. The sample gives 57,000 or so clones, just over 90% of which show up once; 1% to 1.5% is in the top ten. The specimen was peripheral blood, collected in the second trimester of pregnancy. The origin of the receptors is a female donor with multiple sclerosis, enrolled in a pregnancy study.

The CDR3 nucleotides are TGTGCCAGCCCCCCAGCGGGGGGGAGAAACAATGAGCAGTTCTTC. It encodes CASPPAGGRNNEQFF. The rearrangement uses TRBV28 and TRBJ2-1; 10 nucleotides match TRBD2. CDR1 is MDHEN and CDR2 is SYDVKM in the germline V gene. With 8 bases clipped from V and 5 bases from J, the junction kept 9 bases outside the gene matches. This CDR3 has 15 amino acids.

V gene TRBV5-6 combines with J gene TRBJ2-7; D not certain. Germline lookup yields CDR1 SGHDT and CDR2 YYEEEE. Trimming removed 0 bases from V and 4 bases from J, with 8 bases in between. The CDR3 is 13 residues long. CDR3 region: CASSLGSGYEQYF. CDR3 bases: TGTGCCAGCAGCTTGGGATCGGGTTACGAGCAGTACTTC.

The chain carries TRBV7-3 and TRBJ1-1; unclear D gene. Trimming stripped 2 bases from V and 1 base from J, with 5 bases between. This CDR3 contains 13 residues. The germline V gene has CDR1 SGHTA and CDR2 FQGTGA. The CDR3 spells CASSLHTNTEAFF. The CDR3, as DNA: TGTGCCAGCAGCTTACACACGAACACTGAAGCTTTCTTT.

This chain links TRBV11-2 with TRBJ2-7; D is possibly TRBD2 (5 bases). Germline values: CDR1 SGHAT, CDR2 FQNNGV. V dropped 0 bases and J dropped 2 bases, with 11 bases sitting between them. The length of the CDR3 is 15 residues. The CDR3 loop is CASSLDPFGAYEQYF. CDR3 nucleotides: TGTGCCAGCAGCTTAGACCCGTTCGGGGCCTACGAGCAGTACTTC.

This chain joins TRBV9 and TRBJ2-5; TRBD1 matches 7 bases. J gave up 1 base and V 0 bases, and 9 bases lay outside the gene matches. Germline-derived CDR1 and CDR2 are SGDLS and YYNGEE. This CDR3 contains 17 residues. The CDR3 is CASSVGFGTAPQETQYF. CDR3 bases: TGTGCCAGCAGCGTAGGATTCGGGACAGCCCCCCAAGAGACCCAGTACTTC.

This chain joins TRBV9 and TRBJ1-1; TRBD1 is a possible D gene (5 bases). Between the trimmed V and J ends, which lost 1 base and 3 bases, there was a span of 13 bases. The germline gives CDR1 SGDLS, CDR2 YYNGEE. This CDR3 comprises 15 residues. The CDR3 region is CASSVYQGTDTEAFF. CDR3 in DNA: TGTGCCAGCAGCGTATACCAGGGAACGGACACTGAAGCTTTCTTT.

The V and J genes are TRBV5-1 and TRBJ1-2; D gene uncertain. The CDR3 covers 14 residues. Germline CDR1 SGHRS, CDR2 YFSETQ. V lost 0 bases and J 5 bases, leaving 11 bases between the germline ends. The CDR3 DNA reads as TGCGCCAGCAGCTTGGTAGTCCTAGCATATGGCTACACCTTC. It codes for CASSLVVLAYGYTF.

Here the CDR3 DNA reads TGTGCCAGCAGTGAGGGGGCGATTCAGCCCCAGCATTTT. It yields the protein CASSEGAIQPQHF. This chain links TRBV6-1 with TRBJ1-5, with D tentatively TRBD1 (6 bases). Looked up from germline, CDR1 is MNHNS and CDR2 is SASEGT. The germline V and J ends were trimmed by 3 bases and 6 bases, with 9 bases remaining between them. This CDR3 region has 13 residues.

The rearrangement links TRBV5-4 to TRBJ2-3; the match to TRBD2 covers 11 bases. V was pared by 4 bases and J by 3 bases, with 4 bases of the junction left unmatched. Germline assignment: CDR1 SGHNT and CDR2 YYREEE (reference sequence). The CDR3 loop spans 15 amino acids. CDR3 nucleotide sequence: TGTGCCAGCAGCCTTAGCGGGGGGGCGACAGATACGCAGTATTTT. It yields the protein CASSLSGGATDTQYF.

The genes are TRBV15 and TRBJ2-5, with TRBD2 as a possible D gene (6 bases). With 0 bases removed from V and 5 bases from J, the gap between germline ends came to 16 bases. Germline loops: CDR1 LNHNV, CDR2 YYDKDF (reference sequence). This CDR3 is built from 16 residues. DNA of the CDR3: TGTGCCACCAGCAGAGATTATGGGGGAGGAGGCGAGACCCAGTACTTC. This codes for CATSRDYGGGGETQYF.

This sequence joins TRBV9 and TRBJ1-4, with a tentative D call TRBD1 (5 bases). With 4 bases removed from V and 5 bases from J, the gap between germline ends came to 15 bases. Per germline, CDR1 SGDLS and CDR2 YYNGEE. This CDR3 is 15 amino acids long. The CDR3 protein is CASSPWGAGNEKLFF. In DNA form, the CDR3 reads TGTGCCAGCAGCCCCTGGGGCGCAGGGAATGAAAAACTGTTTTTT. Complete variable domain (other parts from reference TRBV9 and TRBJ1-4): DSGVTQTPKHLITATGQRVTLRCSPRSGDLSVYWYQQSLDQGLQFLIQYYNGEERAKGNILERFSAQQFPDLHSELNLSSLELGDSALYFCASSPWGAGNEKLFFGSGTQLSVL.

The rearrangement joins TRBV4-1 to TRBJ2-1, with D possibly being TRBD2 (7 bases). Per germline, CDR1 MGHRA and CDR2 YSYEKL. V lost 1 base and J 3 bases, leaving 19 bases between the germline ends. This CDR3 has 18 residues. Here the CDR3 DNA reads TGCGCCAGCAGCCAAGTGTCCGGGGGGCCTTTATACTACAATGAGCAGTTCTTC. Amino acid sequence: CASSQVSGGPLYYNEQFF.

The chain is built from TRBV5-6 and TRBJ2-1, with TRBD2 identical over 7 bases. Germline CDR1 is SGHDT and CDR2 is YYEEEE. Trimming took 8 bases from V and 9 from J; bases not matched to a gene: 14. The CDR3 covers 14 residues. The CDR3 spells CASHPTGGPSEQFF. CDR3 DNA: TGTGCCAGTCACCCAACGGGGGGTCCCAGTGAGCAGTTCTTC.

This rearrangement joins TRBV19 to TRBJ2-1, with TRBD2 matching over 9 bases. With V trimmed by 6 bases and J by 10 bases, 7 bases remained unmatched. Looked up from germline, CDR1 is LNHDA and CDR2 is SQIVND (reference sequence). The CDR3 totals 13 residues. CDR3 residues: CASRRGGAFEQFF. CDR3 bases: TGTGCCAGTAGACGCGGGGGGGCATTCGAGCAGTTCTTC.

V is TRBV23-1 and J is TRBJ1-1; D is possibly TRBD1 (5 bases). TRBV23-1 is marked as an open reading frame, function uncertain. CDR3 length equals 16 residues. Trimming took off 2 bases at V and 4 bases at J, with 17 bases between the two ends. The CDR3 region is CASSQPYLGASTEAFF. The CDR3, as DNA: TGCGCCAGCAGTCAACCCTACCTTGGGGCGAGCACTGAAGCTTTCTTT.

The rearrangement uses TRBV13 and TRBJ2-7; TRBD2 aligns across 7 bases. CDR1 is PRHDT and CDR2 is FYEKMQ in the germline V gene (reference sequence). The CDR3 runs to 15 residues. Trimming took 0 bases from V and 2 from J; bases not matched to a gene: 4. The CDR3 region is CASSLGAAGAYEQYF. The CDR3 DNA sequence: TGTGCCAGCAGCTTAGGGGCGGCGGGAGCCTACGAGCAGTACTTC.

The rearrangement links TRBV28 to TRBJ1-3; a possible D gene is TRBD1 (6 bases). V was clipped by 7 bases and J by 0 bases, with 13 bases between them. This CDR3 is built from 15 residues. Germline-derived CDR1 and CDR2 are MDHEN and SYDVKM. Written as DNA, the CDR3 is TGTGCCAGCACCCTGACAGGTGCCTCTGGAAACACCATATATTTT. Encoded protein: CASTLTGASGNTIYF.

The chain is built from TRBV18 and TRBJ2-5; D gene unclear. Trimming shortened V by 8 bases and J by 4 bases, and 17 bases separated the two germline ends. From germline, CDR1 is KGHSH and CDR2 LQKENI. This CDR3 has 14 residues. This chain's CDR3 is CASQKNAGGETQYF. DNA for the CDR3: TGTGCCAGCCAGAAAAACGCAGGTGGAGAGACCCAGTACTTC.

V usage is TRBV2 and J usage is TRBJ2-1; no clear D gene. CDR1 and CDR2 from the germline V gene are SNHLY and FYNNEI. Trimming cost V 5 bases and J 2 bases, with 13 bases left between them. The CDR3 has 15 amino acids. The DNA for the CDR3 is TGTGCCAGCAGTACCTCAGACAAGCCCTACAATGAGCAGTTCTTC. Translated: CASSTSDKPYNEQFF.

V gene TRBV18 combines with J gene TRBJ1-3, with D unclear. In germline, CDR1 is KGHSH, CDR2 LQKENI. Trimming removed 0 bases from V and 4 bases from J, with 16 bases in between. CDR3 size: 17 residues. CDR3 residues: CASSPPARLLWGNTIYF. For the CDR3, the DNA is TGTGCCAGCTCACCACCGGCCAGGCTCCTCTGGGGAAACACCATATATTTT.

The chain is built from TRBV12-5 and TRBJ1-2; 9 bases line up with TRBD1. The CDR3 totals 19 residues. Germline assignment: CDR1 LGHNT and CDR2 FRNRAP. Unmatched junction bases numbered 17, after V lost 0 bases and J lost 6 bases. The CDR3 here is CASGLVKGPGQGGLDGYTF. The CDR3 DNA follows: TGTGCTAGTGGTTTGGTAAAGGGGCCGGGACAGGGAGGGCTGGATGGCTACACCTTC.

The rearrangement uses TRBV7-3 and TRBJ1-1; tentative D call: TRBD1 (5 bases). V was clipped by 4 bases and J by 1 base, with 7 bases between them. Germline CDR1 is SGHTA and CDR2 is FQGTGA. This CDR3 spans 13 amino acids. CDR3: CASSSQGNTEAFF. DNA of the CDR3: TGTGCCAGCAGCTCGCAGGGGAACACTGAAGCTTTCTTT.

This clone was found once. In DNA, the CDR3 is TGTGCCAGCAGCCCGACAGTTTTCTATGGCTACACCTTC. Translation: CASSPTVFYGYTF. The chain joins TRBV5-5 to TRBJ1-2, with D maybe TRBD1 (5 bases). Germline loops: CDR1 SGHKS, CDR2 YYEKEE (reference sequence). The V end was cut by 4 bases, the J end by 4 bases, with 11 bases between. This CDR3 comprises 13 residues.

The rearrangement joins TRBV11-1 to TRBJ2-2, with 11 positions matching TRBD2. CDR1 and CDR2 from the germline V gene are SGHAT and FQDESV (reference sequence). This CDR3 is 17 amino acids long. V gave up 5 bases and J gave up 4 bases; unmatched junction bases: 9. The CDR3 DNA reads as TGTGCCAGCAGCACCCGACTAGCGGGGATTAGCACCGGGGAGCTGTTTTTT. As protein: CASSTRLAGISTGELFF. Supplemented by reference TRBV11-1 and TRBJ2-2, the full variable domain reads EAEVAQSPRYKITEKSQAVAFWCDPISGHATLYWYRQILGQGPELLVQFQDESVVDDSQLPKDRFSAERLKGVDSTLKIQPAELGDSAMYLCASSTRLAGISTGELFFGEGSRLTVL.

The gene calls are TRBV5-1 and TRBJ2-1, with 8 bases aligning to TRBD2. The CDR3 loop spans 14 amino acids. V lost 5 bases, J lost 7 bases, and 8 bases stayed unmatched. Germline CDR1 and CDR2: SGHRS and YFSETQ. CDR3: CASRLTGGQNEQFF. In DNA, the CDR3 is TGCGCCAGCAGATTAACGGGGGGGCAGAATGAGCAGTTCTTC.

The chain recombines TRBV9 with TRBJ2-4; TRBD2 matches at 8 bases. The CDR3 is made up of 13 amino acids. CDR1 and CDR2 (germline): SGDLS, YYNGEE. J lost 6 bases, V lost 4 bases, and 3 bases had no gene match. The CDR3 region has the DNA TGTGCCAGCAGCCCGGGGGGGGGAAACATTCAGTACTTC. Its translation is CASSPGGGNIQYF.

V is TRBV7-8 and J is TRBJ2-2; TRBD2 agrees at 8 bases. CDR1 SGHVS and CDR2 FQNEAQ come from the germline V gene. The CDR3 spans 12 residues. V shed 7 bases and J 6 bases; nucleotides not matched to a gene: 1. The CDR3 DNA reads as TGTGCCAGCACGGGGGGGTCCGGGGAGCTGTTTTTT. Residues: CASTGGSGELFF. The variable domain in full, with the rest retrieved from reference TRBV7-8 and TRBJ2-2, is GAGVSQSPRYKVAKRGQDVALRCDPISGHVSLFWYQQALGQGPEFLTYFQNEAQLDKSGLPSDRFFAERPEGSVSTLKIQRTQQEDSAVYLCASTGGSGELFFGEGSRLTVL.

The genes are TRBV5-1 and TRBJ2-3; TRBD2 agrees at 9 bases. The CDR3 spans 17 residues. Trimming took 4 bases from V and 4 from J; bases not matched to a gene: 13. Germline values: CDR1 SGHRS, CDR2 YFSETQ. CDR3 nucleotide sequence: TGCGCCAGCAGCGAGGCCTTGGCGGGGGGGCCGGCAGATACGCAGTATTTT. It is translated as CASSEALAGGPADTQYF.

This chain joins TRBV5-1 and TRBJ1-1; 8 nucleotides align to TRBD1. In germline, CDR1 is SGHRS, CDR2 YFSETQ. CDR3 length: 14 amino acids. Losses at the gene ends were 4 bases for V and 5 bases for J; bases not matched to a gene: 7. The CDR3 here is CASSPGDRGTEAFF. The CDR3 region has the DNA TGCGCCAGCAGCCCGGGAGACAGGGGTACTGAAGCTTTCTTT.